This is a list of T cell receptor beta chains from one sample in a study of metastatic and nonmetastatic thyroid tumors. TCRdb re-clonotyped the PCR reads via MiXCR. Among some 25,000 clones listed, around a fifth were seen once. The material sequenced was blood. The receptors shown here come from a male donor with papillary thyroid cancer or a benign thyroid nodule (not recorded which). Some clones in this sample may be carry-over from other donors' samples. Each CDR3 is given with its conserved first and last residue. Each record gives: V gene, J gene, CDR3 protein.

>TRBV4-2|TRBJ2-1
CASSQPTRENEQFF
>TRBV6-1|TRBJ1-2
CASRLDRARVYGYTF
>TRBV28|TRBJ2-3
CASSYGGGWVDTQYF
>TRBV28|TRBJ2-5
CASSLGIAQETQYF
>TRBV12-3/TRBV12-4|TRBJ2-7
CASSLRGTRYEQYF
>TRBV7-9|TRBJ2-7
CASSKGTSGGLGQYF
>TRBV4-1|TRBJ1-1
CASRTTGEITEAFF
>TRBV6-2/TRBV6-3|TRBJ2-7
CASSGESWTGSEQYF
>TRBV19|TRBJ2-3
CASSLLAGGSDTQYF
>TRBV12-5|TRBJ1-3
CASGYSFSGNTIYF
>TRBV10-3|TRBJ1-1
CAISDSMRVDTEAFF
>TRBV5-1|TRBJ2-5
CASSLGGPQETQYF
>TRBV9|TRBJ1-4
CASSSASGAMENEKLFF
>TRBV7-2|TRBJ1-1
CASSPQGLVNTEAFF
>TRBV20-1|TRBJ2-3
CSARGGIVAGLTDTQYF
>TRBV7-6|TRBJ2-1
CASSLLGGLLRGEQFF
>TRBV30|TRBJ1-5
CAWMAGPNQPQHF
>TRBV11-2|TRBJ2-7
CASSSSRDRPVSWYF
>TRBV25-1|TRBJ2-6
CASSEYAGPGANVLTF
>TRBV5-1|TRBJ1-5
CASSLAPDQPQHF
>TRBV27|TRBJ1-6
CASSLEGLYNSPLHF
>TRBV27|TRBJ1-1
CASSAGRMNTEAFF
>TRBV4-1|TRBJ2-1
CASSQSGASSYNEQFF
>TRBV7-8|TRBJ1-2
CASSGQGGRNYGYTF
>TRBV7-9|TRBJ2-1
CASINPTRLAGVLGEQFF
>TRBV10-3|TRBJ2-2
CAITGTSGNTGELFF
>TRBV6-2/TRBV6-3|TRBJ2-7
CASRGLRAGDYEQYF
>TRBV28|TRBJ2-1
CASSPGANEQFF
>TRBV6-1|TRBJ2-2
CASLRQGAFTGELFF
>TRBV5-6|TRBJ2-7
CASSLSGAEQYF
>TRBV6-1|TRBJ1-6
CASNPGGSSYNSPLHF
>TRBV5-6|TRBJ1-2
CASRRPGTGNPDGYTF
>TRBV11-2|TRBJ2-1
CASSLGRESYNEQFF
>TRBV2|TRBJ1-2
CASSGRYPGEGCYTF
>TRBV6-1|TRBJ1-2
CASSENGGYTF
>TRBV5-1|TRBJ2-2
CASSLGANTGELFF
>TRBV11-2|TRBJ1-1
CASSLGVGSFTEAFF
>TRBV15|TRBJ1-2
CATSVSTVVKPYGYTF